The present TCR beta chain was sequenced within a study of T cell responses to AZD1222 COVID-19 vaccine. General study points: Two AZD1222 administrations were followed by greater Spike-specific TCR breadth and depth. It should be noted that donors were predominantly white British and more often female, and clonal diversity was possibly underestimated.

For this clone: Its antigen is not known.

The assay was immunoSEQ multiplex PCR, and TCRdb's table has in-frame clones only and misses some. The sample includes tens of thousands of clones, 65% to 90% of them seen just once. This CDR3 comprises 18 residues. V lost 1 base, J lost 1 base, and 12 bases stayed unmatched. The germline CDR1 and CDR2 sequences are KGHSH and LQKENI. The source material was peripheral blood, sampled on day 0 of AZD1222 vaccination. This receptor was taken from an adult in good health. The chain links TRBV18 to TRBJ1-1; 7 nucleotides align to TRBD1. CDR3 residues: CASSPLRQGEGSNTEAFF. CDR3 nucleotide sequence: TGTGCCAGCTCACCACTACGACAGGGTGAGGGGTCGAACACTGAAGCTTTCTTT. Together with reference TRBV18 and TRBJ1-1, the CDR3 gives the full variable domain: NAGVMQNPRHLVRRRGQEARLRCSPMKGHSHVYWYRQLPEEGLKFMVYLQKENIIDESGMPKERFSAEFPKEGPSILRIQQVVRGDSAAYFCASSPLRQGEGSNTEAFFGQGTRLTVV.